The T cell receptor (beta chain) described here comes from a study of tumor and adjacent non-tumor tissue in lung cancer. Concerning this clonotype: Its matching antigen is unknown. Sequence at one end of the junction differs from germline and may be a read error.

Three rounds of nested PCR, following a modified ARM-PCR protocol, produced the TCRbeta library. TCRdb reanalysed the multiplex PCR reads using MiXCR and keeps one entry per CDR3 protein. Found here are tens of thousands of distinct CDR3 sequences, roughly 80% of them singletons; the top ten hold roughly 15%. Study-level results: Compared with tumor, normal lung showed significantly lower TCR diversity. Shorter survival was associated with higher TCR diversity in tumors. Top 100 clones took a larger repertoire share in normal lung.

The template was RNA from unsorted bulk tissue. CDR3 length equals 14 residues. Germline V lookup: CDR1 LGHNA, CDR2 YSLEER. V gene TRBV4-3 combines with J gene TRBJ2-6; D is uncertain. The sequencing input was lung tumor tissue. This TCR was sampled from a woman in her 50s with non-small cell lung cancer. The CDR3 region has the DNA TGCGCCAGCAGCCAAGAGCGAGTGAAGGGCGTCCAGACTTTC. Translated, it gives CASSQERVKGVQTF.